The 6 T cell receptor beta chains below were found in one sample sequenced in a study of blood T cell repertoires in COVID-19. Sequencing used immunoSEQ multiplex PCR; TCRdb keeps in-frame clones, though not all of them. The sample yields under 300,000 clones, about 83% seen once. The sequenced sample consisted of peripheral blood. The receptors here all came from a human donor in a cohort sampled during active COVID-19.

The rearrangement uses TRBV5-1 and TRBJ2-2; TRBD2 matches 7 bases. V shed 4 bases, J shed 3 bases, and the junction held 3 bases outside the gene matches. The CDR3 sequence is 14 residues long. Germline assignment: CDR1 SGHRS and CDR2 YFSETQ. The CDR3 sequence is CASSRGDDTGELFF. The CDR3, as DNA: TGCGCCAGCAGCCGGGGGGACGACACCGGGGAGCTGTTTTTT.

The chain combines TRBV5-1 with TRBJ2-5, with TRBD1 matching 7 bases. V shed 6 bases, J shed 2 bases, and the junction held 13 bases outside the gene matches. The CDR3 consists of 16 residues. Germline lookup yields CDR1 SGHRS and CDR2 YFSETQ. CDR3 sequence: CASMVRQGRVQETQYF. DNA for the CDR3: TGCGCCAGCATGGTTAGACAGGGTAGAGTTCAAGAGACCCAGTACTTC.

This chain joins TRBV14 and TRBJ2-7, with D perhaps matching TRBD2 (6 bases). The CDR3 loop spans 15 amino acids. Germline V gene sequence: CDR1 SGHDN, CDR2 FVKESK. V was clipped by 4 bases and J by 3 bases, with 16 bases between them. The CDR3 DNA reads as TGTGCCAGCAGCCTCAAATCCGGGGGAGGCTACGAGCAGTACTTC. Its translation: CASSLKSGGGYEQYF.

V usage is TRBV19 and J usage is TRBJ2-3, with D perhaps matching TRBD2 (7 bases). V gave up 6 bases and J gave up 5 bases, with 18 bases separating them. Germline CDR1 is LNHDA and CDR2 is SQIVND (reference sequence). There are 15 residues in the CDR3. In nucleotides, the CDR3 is TGTGCCAGTAGCCCTGCGGGGGCCGGAGGAGATACGCAGTATTTT. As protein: CASSPAGAGGDTQYF.

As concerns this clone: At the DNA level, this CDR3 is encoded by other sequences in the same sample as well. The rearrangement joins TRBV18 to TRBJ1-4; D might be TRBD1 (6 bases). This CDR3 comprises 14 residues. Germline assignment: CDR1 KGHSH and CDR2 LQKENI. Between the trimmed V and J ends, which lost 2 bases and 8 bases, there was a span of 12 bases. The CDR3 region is CASSPGQGSEKLFF. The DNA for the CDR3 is TGTGCCAGCTCACCAGGGCAGGGGAGCGAAAAACTGTTTTTT.

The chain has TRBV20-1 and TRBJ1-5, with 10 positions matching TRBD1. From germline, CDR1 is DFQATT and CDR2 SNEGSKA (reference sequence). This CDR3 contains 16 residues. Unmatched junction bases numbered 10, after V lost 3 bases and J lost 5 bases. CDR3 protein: CSASSRQGANDQPQHF. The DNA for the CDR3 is TGCAGTGCTAGTTCTCGACAGGGGGCTAACGATCAGCCCCAGCATTTT.